This T cell receptor (beta chain) was retrieved from a study of regulatory T cells in long-lasting Graves disease. Findings of the study overall: Reduced TCR diversity was observed in persistent Graves' patients versus newly diagnosed patients.

This CDR3 has 13 amino acids. From germline, CDR1 is MGHRA and CDR2 YSYEKL. Building the TCR beta libraries relied on iRepertoire HTBI primers, and CDR3 regions underwent Arm-PCR. TCRdb used MiXCR to reprocess the multiplex PCR reads, holding one entry per CDR3 protein. Among more than 450,000 distinct CDR3 sequences listed, about 17% were seen once. The time point was: newly diagnosed GD, antithyroid drugs for less than 3 months. Isolated PBMC RNA provided the starting material for the TCR library. American Thyroid Association guidelines defined how Graves' disease was diagnosed. Remarks on this clonotype: The antigen is unknown. At one end, the junction sequence differs from germline, possibly due to a read error.

The same sample was also studied in work on T cells in Graves' hyperthyroidism and ophthalmopathy.

The sequencing here drew on peripheral blood mononuclear cells (PBMCs), taken at new diagnosis, from a patient treated with antithyroid drugs. J is TRBJ2-5 and V is TRBV4-1; tentatively, D is TRBD1 (6 bases). The sequence was obtained from a middle-aged man with Graves disease. CDR3: CASGQGQLETQYF. In nucleotides, the CDR3 is TGCGCCAGCGGCCAAGGACAGTTGGAGACCCAGTACTTC.